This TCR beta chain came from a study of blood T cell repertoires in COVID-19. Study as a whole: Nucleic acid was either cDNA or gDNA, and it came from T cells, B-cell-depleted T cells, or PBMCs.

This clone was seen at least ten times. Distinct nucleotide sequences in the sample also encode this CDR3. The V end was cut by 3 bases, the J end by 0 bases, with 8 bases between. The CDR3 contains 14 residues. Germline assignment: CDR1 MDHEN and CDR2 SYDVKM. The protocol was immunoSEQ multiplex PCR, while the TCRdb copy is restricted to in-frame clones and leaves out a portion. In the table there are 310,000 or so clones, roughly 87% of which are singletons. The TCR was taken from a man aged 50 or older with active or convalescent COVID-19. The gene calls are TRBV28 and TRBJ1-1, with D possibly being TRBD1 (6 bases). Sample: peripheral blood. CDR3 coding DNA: TGTGCCAGCAGTTTCGGACAGCTGAACACTGAAGCTTTCTTT. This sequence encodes CASSFGQLNTEAFF.